Shown below are 6 T cell receptor beta chains from a single sample sequenced in a study of T cell repertoires in cytomegalovirus infection. TCRdb reanalysed the reads using MiXCR and keeps one entry per CDR3 protein. The repertoire includes roughly 760,000 distinct CDR3 sequences, less than 40% of them detected once, and more than 2.5% sits in the top ten. The sequenced material came from PBMCs. Receptor source: a human donor in good health (CMV status not recorded). Some clones in this sample may be carry-over from other donors' samples.

This clonotype was found many times. The chain carries TRBV5-1 and TRBJ1-6; no reliable D call. The germline V and J ends were trimmed by 0 bases and 7 bases, with 11 bases remaining between them. CDR3 size: 15 residues. The germline V gene has CDR1 SGHRS and CDR2 YFSETQ. The CDR3 loop reads CASSLEDPRNSPLHF. The CDR3 DNA follows: TGCGCCAGCAGCTTGGAAGACCCGAGGAATTCACCCCTCCACTTT.

The genes are TRBV20-1 and TRBJ2-7, with D maybe TRBD2 (5 bases). The V and J ends lost 3 bases and 4 bases respectively, with 13 bases between them. The CDR3 has 13 residues. Germline V gives CDR1 DFQATT, CDR2 SNEGSKA (reference sequence). The chain's CDR3 is CSASNGESYEQYF. As DNA, the CDR3 is TGCAGTGCTAGTAACGGGGAGAGTTACGAGCAGTACTTC.

As DNA, the CDR3 is TGTGCCAGCAGTCTCCTTACGGGACAGGGGGTCGGGGAGCTGTTTTTT. It specifies CASSLLTGQGVGELFF. This chain links TRBV6-8 with TRBJ2-2; TRBD1 agrees at 11 bases. J was trimmed by 7 bases and V by 5 bases; bases with no gene match: 9. The CDR3 covers 16 residues. Germline CDR1 is MNHGY and CDR2 is SAAAGT.

The chain carries TRBV7-9 and TRBJ1-5, with a possible D match to TRBD1 (6 bases). CDR1 is SEHNR, CDR2 FQNEAQ, per germline (reference sequence). Trimming took 5 bases from V and 13 from J, leaving 15 bases between them. The CDR3 is made up of 12 amino acids. CDR3 protein: CASSTDRLGQHF. CDR3 bases: TGTGCCAGCAGCACGGACAGATTAGGACAGCATTTT.

The chain carries TRBV2 and TRBJ1-6; D unclear. CDR3 size: 14 residues. Trimming removed 3 bases from V and 4 bases from J, with 7 bases in between. CDR1 and CDR2 from the germline V gene are SNHLY and FYNNEI. CDR3 loop: CASSERKYNSPLHF. CDR3 bases: TGTGCCAGCAGTGAGAGGAAGTATAATTCACCCCTCCACTTT.

The chain combines TRBV28 with TRBJ2-1; 7 bases fit TRBD2. J was trimmed by 4 bases and V by 0 bases; bases with no gene match: 6. Germline values: CDR1 MDHEN, CDR2 SYDVKM. The CDR3 is 16 residues long. CDR3 bases: TGTGCCAGCAGTTTATGGGCGGGAGTGGTTTACAATGAGCAGTTCTTC. The encoded protein is CASSLWAGVVYNEQFF. The full variable domain, with the rest looked up from reference TRBV28 and TRBJ2-1, is DVKVTQSSRYLVKRTGEKVFLECVQDMDHENMFWYRQDPGLGLRLIYFSYDVKMKEKGDIPEGYSVSREKKERFSLILESASTNQTSMYLCASSLWAGVVYNEQFFGPGTRLTVL.